This TCR beta chain was captured by sequencing in a study of T cell responses to AZD1222 COVID-19 vaccine. The CDR3 is made up of 13 amino acids. Germline V gives CDR1 SSHAT, CDR2 FNYEAQ (reference sequence). Assay used: immunoSEQ multiplex PCR; TCRdb lists only in-frame clones, some missing. Altogether roughly 180,000 clones are present, more than 85% being singletons, with the ten largest covering around 3.5%. Findings and limits, study-wide: Rises in breadth and depth of Spike-specific TCRs came after two AZD1222 doses. Reports indicate that nearly half of spike-specific TCRs are directed at unmutated variant regions. Across the whole spike, CD4 TCRs peaked at regions 160-218 and 743-854. All repertoire sampling was performed exclusively after the peak T cell response.

Points on this clone: No antigen is known for it. Compared with germline, one end of the junction differs, possibly owing to a read error.

The chain employs TRBV7-7 and TRBJ1-1, with D uncertain. The sample consisted of peripheral blood, taken 28 days after the second AZD1222 dose. The clonotype originates from an adult who received the AZD1222 COVID-19 vaccine. Here the CDR3 reads CASSLSWGTEAFF. CDR3 nucleotide sequence: TGTGCTAGCAGCTTATCCTGGGGCACTGAAGCTTTCTTT.